Each of the 20 T cell receptor beta chains below was sequenced from the same sample in a study of blood T cell repertoires in COVID-19. Profiling relied on immunoSEQ multiplex PCR, and the TCRdb table lists in-frame clones only, not all of them. The data show some 170,000 clones, with roughly 86% seen just once and 1.6% held by the top ten. The sequenced material came from peripheral blood. All receptors come from a woman aged 45-59 years with acute or convalescent COVID-19.

The chain uses TRBV27 and TRBJ2-2; TRBD1 matches 8 bases. The CDR3 totals 16 residues. CDR1 and CDR2 (germline): MNHEY, SMNVEV (reference sequence). Losses at the gene ends were 1 base for V and 1 base for J; bases not matched to a gene: 2. In nucleotides, the CDR3 is TGTGCCAGCAGTTTATATGGACAGGGGAACACCGGGGAGCTGTTTTTT. Translating gives CASSLYGQGNTGELFF.

This CDR3 is CASRNAGTRVGETQYF. The CDR3, as DNA: TGTGCCAGCAGAAACGCCGGGACTCGCGTTGGGGAGACCCAGTACTTC. The chain has TRBV6-6 and TRBJ2-5, with a possible D match to TRBD2 (6 bases). The germline CDR1 and CDR2 sequences are MNHNY and SVGAGI (reference sequence). The ends were cut back, 6 bases at V and 5 bases at J, with 22 bases in the middle. The CDR3 totals 16 residues.

This chain uses TRBV12-3 or TRBV12-4 with TRBJ1-2; no reliable D call. V shed 3 bases and J shed 3 bases, with 2 bases lying between them. The CDR3 is made up of 11 amino acids. The CDR3 sequence: CASSFDYGYTF. The CDR3 region has the DNA TGTGCCAGCAGTTTCGACTATGGCTACACCTTC.

With regard to this clone: The junction does not match germline at one end; this may be a read error. The chain uses TRBV5-4 and TRBJ2-4; 12 nucleotides align to TRBD2. The CDR3 has 16 residues. CDR1 is SGHNT, CDR2 YYREEE, per germline (reference sequence). CDR3 nucleotides: TGTGCCAGCAGCTTGGCTAGCGGGAGGGCCACAAACATTCAGTACTTC. Translated: CASSLASGRATNIQYF.

The gene calls are TRBV7-2 and TRBJ2-3, with D possibly matching TRBD2 (8 bases). CDR1 is SGHTA and CDR2 is FQGNSA in the germline V gene. Trimming left V 0 bases short and J 3 bases short, with 16 bases between. The CDR3 runs to 17 residues. The CDR3 nucleotides are TGTGCCAGCAGCTTAGCCCGGACAGGCGGGGGGACAGATACGCAGTATTTT. Amino acids: CASSLARTGGGTDTQYF.

This chain connects TRBV25-1 to TRBJ2-4; TRBD1 matches 9 bases. The CDR3 is 15 amino acids. Germline CDR1 and CDR2: MGHDK and SYGVNS. Trimming removed 3 bases from V and 8 bases from J; junction bases left unmatched: 8. The CDR3 is CASSEGYRGHDIQYF. In DNA form, the CDR3 reads TGTGCCAGCAGTGAGGGGTACAGGGGGCATGACATTCAGTACTTC.

The chain couples TRBV7-9 to TRBJ2-7; 12 nucleotides line up with TRBD1. Germline CDR1 is SEHNR and CDR2 is FQNEAQ (reference sequence). This CDR3 is 14 amino acids long. V shed 1 base and J 6 bases; nucleotides not matched to a gene: 1. As DNA, the CDR3 is TGTGCCAGCAGCTTAGTGGGACAGGGGGCCGAGCAGTACTTC. This codes for CASSLVGQGAEQYF.

The chain employs TRBV19 and TRBJ2-4, with D maybe TRBD2 (6 bases). Germline V lookup: CDR1 LNHDA, CDR2 SQIVND (reference sequence). The CDR3 is made up of 16 amino acids. V was clipped by 3 bases and J by 1 base, with 13 bases between them. The CDR3 DNA is TGTGCCAGTAGTATCGACGGGAGAAGTGCCAAAAACATTCAGTACTTC. Its translation: CASSIDGRSAKNIQYF. Full variable domain (rest looked up from reference TRBV19 and TRBJ2-4): DGGITQSPKYLFRKEGQNVTLSCEQNLNHDAMYWYRQDPGQGLRLIYYSQIVNDFQKGDIAEGYSVSREKKESFPLTVTSAQKNPTAFYLCASSIDGRSAKNIQYFGAGTRLSVL.

This chain uses TRBV7-9 with TRBJ2-5; D possibly corresponds to TRBD1 (6 bases). V lost 2 bases to trimming and J lost 5 bases, with 9 bases between them. Germline V lookup: CDR1 SEHNR, CDR2 FQNEAQ (reference sequence). The CDR3 loop spans 13 amino acids. CDR3 residues: CASSLLQGETQYF. The DNA of the CDR3 is TGTGCCAGCAGCTTATTGCAGGGGGAGACCCAGTACTTC.

The chain employs TRBV11-1 and TRBJ2-1; 9 bases match TRBD2. The germline V gene has CDR1 SGHAT and CDR2 FQDESV (reference sequence). CDR3 length: 16 amino acids. With V trimmed by 5 bases and J by 3 bases, 8 bases remained unmatched. The CDR3 DNA reads as TGTGCCAGCAGCAGAGCCGGGACTAGCCTCTACAATGAGCAGTTCTTC. Its translation is CASSRAGTSLYNEQFF.

J is TRBJ2-2 and V is TRBV11-2, with D possibly matching TRBD2 (5 bases). Per germline, CDR1 SGHAT and CDR2 FQNNGV. This CDR3 is built from 17 residues. V was shortened by 5 bases and J by 7 bases, with 23 bases between the two germline ends. The CDR3 sequence: CASSPGYDGGRGGELFF. The CDR3 DNA follows: TGTGCCAGCAGCCCAGGATATGATGGAGGCCGTGGCGGGGAGCTGTTTTTT.

The rearrangement joins TRBV16 to TRBJ2-7, with TRBD1 matching over 10 bases. V trimming: 4 bases; J trimming: 5 bases; junction bases outside the gene matches: 2. Germline CDR1 and CDR2: KGHSY and FQNENV. The length of the CDR3 is 13 residues. In DNA, the CDR3 is TGTGCCAGCAGCCGGGGACAGGGGAACGAGCAGTACTTC. Its protein is CASSRGQGNEQYF.

The chain employs TRBV7-3 and TRBJ2-1; 12 nucleotides line up with TRBD2. Germline V gives CDR1 SGHTA, CDR2 FQGTGA. The ends lost 5 bases at V and 3 bases at J; junction bases unmatched: 2. CDR3 length: 15 residues. In DNA, the CDR3 is TGTGCCAGCAGCAGACTAGCGGGGGACTACAATGAGCAGTTCTTC. It translates to CASSRLAGDYNEQFF.

The chain is built from TRBV11-3 and TRBJ2-3, with D perhaps matching TRBD2 (6 bases). Germline CDR1 SGHNT, CDR2 YENEEA. With 4 bases removed from V and 5 bases from J, the gap between germline ends came to 13 bases. The CDR3 runs to 14 residues. CDR3 DNA sequence: TGTGCCAGCAGCTCCCAGGAGGGGCAAGATACGCAGTATTTT. Protein product: CASSSQEGQDTQYF.

This clone was seen a single time. J is TRBJ1-3 and V is TRBV30; 7 bases align to TRBD1. The germline V gene has CDR1 GTSNPN and CDR2 SVGIG (reference sequence). This CDR3 spans 11 amino acids. Germline trimming cut 2 bases from V and 9 bases from J; bases unmatched to any gene: 1. CDR3 DNA: TGTGCCTGGAGTCGGGACAGCACCATATATTTT. Translated, it gives CAWSRDSTIYF.

The gene calls are TRBV7-2 and TRBJ1-1, with a possible D match to TRBD1 (5 bases). This CDR3 has 13 amino acids. CDR1 SGHTA and CDR2 FQGNSA come from the germline V gene. The germline V and J ends were trimmed by 7 bases and 4 bases, with 13 bases remaining between them. The CDR3 sequence: CASTKGAVTEAFF. The CDR3 DNA is TGTGCCAGCACCAAAGGGGCTGTCACTGAAGCTTTCTTT.

This clone was seen only a few times. The chain links TRBV24-1 to TRBJ1-3; 11 nucleotides align to TRBD1. V was pared by 0 bases and J by 10 bases, with 13 bases of the junction left unmatched. The CDR3 runs to 18 residues. The germline V gene encodes CDR1 KGHDR and CDR2 SFDVKD. CDR3 sequence: CATSDLSGQGASTGTIYF. DNA for the CDR3: TGTGCCACCAGTGATTTGTCCGGACAGGGGGCGAGTACGGGGACCATATATTTT.

The chain couples TRBV24-1 to TRBJ2-2; 9 bases are shared with TRBD1. The CDR3 runs to 16 residues. Germline trimming cut 1 base from V and 6 bases from J; bases unmatched to any gene: 5. Germline V gene lookup returns CDR1 KGHDR and CDR2 SFDVKD. The CDR3 region is CATSDLGTGWPGELFF. In DNA form, the CDR3 reads TGTGCCACCAGTGATTTAGGGACAGGGTGGCCCGGGGAGCTGTTTTTT.

The chain employs TRBV7-2 and TRBJ1-4; tentatively, D is TRBD1 (5 bases). The germline CDR1 and CDR2 sequences are SGHTA and FQGNSA. There are 16 residues in the CDR3. V lost 1 base and J lost 7, with 16 bases in between. CDR3 in amino acids: CASSLVGAGLGEKLFF. CDR3 DNA sequence: TGTGCCAGCAGCTTAGTGGGCGCAGGGTTAGGTGAAAAACTGTTTTTT. The whole variable domain, filled in from reference TRBV7-2 and TRBJ1-4, reads GAGVSQSPSNKVTEKGKDVELRCDPISGHTALYWYRQSLGQGLEFLIYFQGNSAPDKSGLPSDRFSAERTGGSVSTLTIQRTQQEDSAVYLCASSLVGAGLGEKLFFGSGTQLSVL.

The chain links TRBV19 to TRBJ1-2; 9 nucleotides agree with TRBD1. J was trimmed by 7 bases and V by 3 bases; bases with no gene match: 9. Looked up from germline, CDR1 is LNHDA and CDR2 is SQIVND (reference sequence). CDR3 length equals 15 residues. In DNA, the CDR3 is TGTGCCAGTAGTATCCCGGGACAGGGTTTCCGTGGCTACACCTTC. Protein sequence: CASSIPGQGFRGYTF. The full variable domain, with the rest looked up from reference TRBV19 and TRBJ1-2, is DGGITQSPKYLFRKEGQNVTLSCEQNLNHDAMYWYRQDPGQGLRLIYYSQIVNDFQKGDIAEGYSVSREKKESFPLTVTSAQKNPTAFYLCASSIPGQGFRGYTFGSGTRLTVV.